This entry is about one T cell receptor (beta chain). The antigen is unknown. The length of the CDR3 is 15 residues. V was shortened by 7 bases and J by 1 base, with 16 bases between the two germline ends. Germline V gene sequence: CDR1 LNHDA, CDR2 SQIVND (reference sequence). This sample is drawn from a study of T cell responses to AZD1222 COVID-19 vaccine. Broader study findings: Baseline antibody screening turned up just a handful of seropositive AZD1222 recipients.

Sequenced by immunoSEQ multiplex PCR; TCRdb stores in-frame clones only, minus some. The sample has fewer than 200,000 clones; approximately 94% are singletons. This receptor was taken from an adult who received the AZD1222 COVID-19 vaccine. Sample: peripheral blood, taken 28 days after the second AZD1222 dose. The chain uses TRBV19 and TRBJ1-1; D unresolved. CDR3 sequence (DNA): TGTGCCAGTACCCTAACCCCTAAGTGGAACACTGAAGCTTTCTTT. This sequence encodes CASTLTPKWNTEAFF.